The 25 T cell receptor beta chains in this list originate from one sample, sequenced in a study of cytotoxic CD8 clonotypes in ibrutinib-treated CLL. Using immunoSEQ multiplex PCR, the repertoire was profiled, and TCRdb retains in-frame clones only, with some absent. The sample has 250,000 to 350,000 clones, around 69% seen once. This specimen consisted of PBMCs, obtained at disease progression, from a patient treated with ibrutinib. The receptors stem from a human donor with chronic lymphocytic leukemia.

This chain connects TRBV6-4 to TRBJ2-7; D uncertain. Trimming removed 8 bases at V and 2 bases at J, with 19 bases between. CDR1 and CDR2 from the germline V gene are MRHNA and SNTAGT. The length of the CDR3 is 15 residues. CDR3 DNA sequence: TGTGCCAGCGGTCCGATGACAATTCGGGCCTACGAGCAGTACTTC. It is translated as CASGPMTIRAYEQYF.

The sample holds one count of this clone. V gene TRBV6-5 combines with J gene TRBJ2-1; D gene ambiguous. This CDR3 region has 16 residues. The germline V and J ends were trimmed by 2 bases and 10 bases, with 21 bases remaining between them. Germline CDR1 and CDR2: MNHEY and SVGAGI. CDR3 protein: CASSYGPNPLIREQFF. CDR3 nucleotides: TGTGCCAGCAGTTACGGACCTAATCCCCTCATTCGGGAGCAGTTCTTC.

This chain uses TRBV7-9 with TRBJ1-3, with D possibly matching TRBD1 (6 bases). V dropped 3 bases and J dropped 0 bases, with 12 bases sitting between them. CDR1 and CDR2 (germline): SEHNR, FQNEAQ (reference sequence). The CDR3 sequence is 16 residues long. The CDR3 protein is CASSFETGHSGNTIYF. The CDR3 DNA sequence: TGTGCCAGCAGCTTTGAGACAGGACACTCTGGAAACACCATATATTTT.

This sequence joins TRBV2 and TRBJ2-7, with a possible D match to TRBD1 (5 bases). There are 13 residues in the CDR3. V was clipped by 6 bases and J by 3 bases, with 12 bases between them. The germline V gene encodes CDR1 SNHLY and CDR2 FYNNEI. In DNA form, the CDR3 reads TGTGCCAGCAGCCCAGGGTCCGTCTACGAGCAGTACTTC. As protein: CASSPGSVYEQYF.

This clone was observed a single time. The chain combines TRBV4-1 with TRBJ2-5; perhaps TRBD2 as D (5 bases). The CDR3 has 12 residues. Trimming stripped 6 bases from V and 9 bases from J, with 14 bases between. CDR1 and CDR2 from the germline V gene are MGHRA and YSYEKL. The CDR3 here is CASSPMDGAQYF. The CDR3 nucleotides are TGCGCCAGCAGTCCTATGGACGGGGCCCAGTACTTC.

V usage is TRBV5-1 and J usage is TRBJ2-3; 13 nucleotides line up with TRBD2. The CDR3 runs 20 residues. V dropped 5 bases and J dropped 3; count of bases not matched to a gene: 18. In germline, CDR1 is SGHRS, CDR2 YFSETQ. CDR3 sequence: CASRQGLAGVQRFTTDTQYF. In DNA form, the CDR3 reads TGCGCCAGCAGACAAGGACTAGCGGGAGTTCAAAGGTTTACGACAGATACGCAGTATTTT.

This clone was seen a single time. This chain uses TRBV13 with TRBJ2-3, with 9 bases identical to TRBD2. The junction had 7 bases not matched to a gene; V was cut back by 5 bases and J by 4 bases. The CDR3 extends over 15 amino acids. Germline assignment: CDR1 PRHDT and CDR2 FYEKMQ (reference sequence). In DNA, the CDR3 is TGTGCCAGCAGCCCTAGCGGGACTGGAGCAGATACGCAGTATTTT. Translation gives CASSPSGTGADTQYF.

The J gene is TRBJ1-1, the V gene TRBV29-1, with 8 bases that match TRBD1. V shed 7 bases, J shed 0 bases, and the junction held 13 bases outside the gene matches. From germline, CDR1 is SQVTM and CDR2 ANQGSEA. This CDR3 is 16 amino acids long. The CDR3 loop is CSALGQDYTMNTEAFF. CDR3 nucleotide sequence: TGCAGCGCTTTGGGACAGGACTACACCATGAACACTGAAGCTTTCTTT.

This sequence joins TRBV11-2 and TRBJ2-5; D is tentatively TRBD1 or TRBD2 (5 bases each). The germline V and J ends were trimmed by 1 base and 5 bases, with 11 bases remaining between them. The CDR3 contains 14 residues. Looked up from germline, CDR1 is SGHAT and CDR2 is FQNNGV. The CDR3 bases are TGTGCCAGCAGCTTAGCAGGGAGAGGGGAGACCCAGTACTTC. Protein: CASSLAGRGETQYF.

This clone was counted only a few times. This chain uses TRBV5-1 with TRBJ1-6, with D unclear. The CDR3 length is 14 residues. V dropped 0 bases and J dropped 6 bases, with 7 bases sitting between them. CDR1 SGHRS and CDR2 YFSETQ come from the germline V gene. The CDR3: CASSLDGGNSPLHF. The CDR3 DNA sequence: TGCGCCAGCAGCTTGGATGGAGGTAATTCACCCCTCCACTTT. The whole variable domain, filled in from reference TRBV5-1 and TRBJ1-6, reads KAGVTQTPRYLIKTRGQQVTLSCSPISGHRSVSWYQQTPGQGLQFLFEYFSETQRNKGNFPGRFSGRQFSNSRSEMNVSTLELGDSALYLCASSLDGGNSPLHFGNGTRLTVT.

CDR3 nucleotides: TGTGCCAGCAGTGAGGTAGTTTATAGCAATCAGCCCCAGCATTTT. Its protein product is CASSEVVYSNQPQHF. The chain has TRBV6-1 and TRBJ1-5; D call uncertain. V was shortened by 3 bases and J by 0 bases, with 9 bases between the two germline ends. Germline V gene sequence: CDR1 MNHNS, CDR2 SASEGT. The CDR3 consists of 15 residues.

The rearrangement joins TRBV2 to TRBJ1-1, with 8 bases fitting TRBD1. V dropped 8 bases and J dropped 4; count of bases not matched to a gene: 9. The CDR3 covers 14 residues. Germline V gives CDR1 SNHLY, CDR2 FYNNEI. The CDR3 nucleotides read TGTGCCAGCGGCGACAGGGGAAAGGGCACTGAAGCTTTCTTT. It codes for CASGDRGKGTEAFF.

V gene TRBV18 combines with J gene TRBJ2-3; 8 bases are shared with TRBD2. The CDR3 is 16 residues long. Germline V lookup: CDR1 KGHSH, CDR2 LQKENI. The V gene end was trimmed by 3 bases and the J gene end by 3 bases; junction bases not matched to a gene: 8. The CDR3 is CASSPRPGLGTDTQYF. The CDR3 DNA sequence: TGTGCCAGCTCACCTCGTCCGGGACTAGGGACAGATACGCAGTATTTT.

This chain connects TRBV5-6 to TRBJ1-6; tentatively, D is TRBD1 (6 bases). Germline-derived CDR1 and CDR2 are SGHDT and YYEEEE. V was shortened by 0 bases and J by 7 bases, with 14 bases between the two germline ends. CDR3 length: 16 residues. CDR3 in DNA: TGTGCCAGCAGCTTGGCGCCCGGGGGGCCCAATTCACCCCTCCACTTT. Residues: CASSLAPGGPNSPLHF.

This clone was counted only a few times. This sequence joins TRBV7-6 and TRBJ2-6, with D possibly TRBD1 on 6 matching bases. With 5 bases removed from V and 2 bases from J, the gap between germline ends came to 10 bases. This CDR3 has 15 residues. Germline V gene data show CDR1 as SGHVS and CDR2 as FNYEAQ. CDR3 loop: CASSPQGAGANVLTF. The CDR3 DNA reads as TGTGCCAGCAGCCCACAGGGCGCTGGGGCCAACGTCCTGACTTTC.

The chain carries TRBV10-3 and TRBJ2-7; D is perhaps TRBD1 (6 bases). Germline V gene data show CDR1 as ENHRY and CDR2 as SYGVKD. The CDR3 contains 14 residues. V lost 10 bases and J 3 bases, leaving 19 bases between the germline ends. The CDR3 DNA sequence: TGTGCCACCCGGCTCCGGGACACAGTCTACGAGCAGTACTTC. It is translated as CATRLRDTVYEQYF.

The CDR3 is CASTPGGFYEQYF. CDR3 coding DNA: TGTGCCAGCACACCCGGGGGTTTCTACGAGCAGTACTTC. The rearrangement joins TRBV28 to TRBJ2-7, with D possibly matching TRBD2 (6 bases). Per the germline V gene, CDR1 is MDHEN and CDR2 is SYDVKM. This CDR3 has 13 amino acids. V gave up 7 bases and J gave up 3 bases, with 13 bases separating them.

This chain connects TRBV9 to TRBJ1-1; 8 nucleotides match TRBD1. Unmatched junction bases numbered 5, after V lost 3 bases and J lost 1 base. This CDR3 has 15 amino acids. Germline V CDR1 and CDR2: SGDLS, YYNGEE. CDR3 DNA: TGTGCCAGCAGCGGGACGACAGGGGAGAACACTGAAGCTTTCTTT. It encodes CASSGTTGENTEAFF.

Worth noting for this clone: The sample contains more than one DNA sequence encoding this CDR3. The V and J genes are TRBV4-1 and TRBJ2-7; no clear D. Trimming took 1 base from V and 0 from J, leaving 7 bases between them. CDR1 is MGHRA, CDR2 YSYEKL, per germline. The CDR3 spans 14 residues. CDR3 coding DNA: TGCGCCAGCAGCCAAGTTGGCCCCTCCTACGAGCAGTACTTC. Its protein is CASSQVGPSYEQYF.

The chain couples TRBV20-1 to TRBJ1-2; TRBD1 matches at 7 bases. The CDR3 contains 11 residues. Germline CDR1 DFQATT, CDR2 SNEGSKA (reference sequence). Trimming at V came to 1 base and at J to 8 bases, leaving 1 base not matched to a gene. CDR3 loop: CSARGGQGYTF. CDR3 sequence (DNA): TGCAGTGCTAGAGGGGGACAGGGCTACACCTTC.

CDR3 sequence: CASSSAGANVLTF. CDR3 nucleotide sequence: TGTGCCAGCAGTAGTGCTGGGGCCAACGTCCTGACTTTC. The rearrangement joins TRBV28 to TRBJ2-6; D gene unclear. The V end was cut by 5 bases, the J end by 2 bases, with 4 bases between. Per germline, CDR1 MDHEN and CDR2 SYDVKM. The CDR3 loop spans 13 amino acids. Based on the CDR3 plus reference TRBV28 and TRBJ2-6, the full variable domain is DVKVTQSSRYLVKRTGEKVFLECVQDMDHENMFWYRQDPGLGLRLIYFSYDVKMKEKGDIPEGYSVSREKKERFSLILESASTNQTSMYLCASSSAGANVLTFGAGSRLTVL.

V usage is TRBV9 and J usage is TRBJ2-7; D not resolved. CDR3 size: 12 residues. Germline CDR1 reads SGDLS; CDR2 reads YYNGEE. V was pared by 3 bases and J by 6 bases, with 10 bases between. The CDR3, as DNA: TGTGCCAGCAGCGGAGGCCCTCGCGAGCAGTACTTC. It translates to CASSGGPREQYF.

This chain links TRBV6-5 with TRBJ2-7, with D possibly being TRBD1 (5 bases). CDR1 is MNHEY, CDR2 SVGAGI, per germline. V dropped 6 bases and J dropped 1 base, with 10 bases sitting between them. The CDR3 is 13 residues long. This chain's CDR3 is CASRRQSSYEQYF. The CDR3, as DNA: TGTGCCAGCAGACGACAGAGTTCCTACGAGCAGTACTTC.

The chain carries TRBV15 and TRBJ1-1; the D is unclear. Germline V gene data show CDR1 as LNHNV and CDR2 as YYDKDF (reference sequence). This CDR3 region has 17 residues. V lost 5 bases to trimming and J lost 1 base, with 20 bases between them. CDR3 in amino acids: CATSLGPRLLSNTEAFF. The CDR3 nucleotides read TGTGCCACCAGCTTAGGCCCCCGGCTTTTGTCGAACACTGAAGCTTTCTTT.

The rearrangement joins TRBV5-4 to TRBJ2-6, with 7 bases matching TRBD1. The CDR3 is 19 amino acids. Trimming cost V 0 bases and J 3 bases; bases outside gene matches: 12. Germline V lookup: CDR1 SGHNT, CDR2 YYREEE (reference sequence). DNA of the CDR3: TGTGCCAGCAGCTTGGCCAATAGGGGGCTTATGAGTGGGGCCAACGTCCTGACTTTC. Translating it yields CASSLANRGLMSGANVLTF.